One and the same sample provided the 23 T cell receptor beta chains below, sequenced in a study of human T cells and chemical hapten exposure. Each CDR3 protein gets one entry after TCRdb re-called the RACE reads with MiXCR. The sample lists roughly 71,000 distinct CDR3 sequences; about 6% were seen once. The time point is: healthy volunteer bleed at 6 weeks. Researchers extracted total RNA from unfractionated whole blood. Sequencing was carried out using whole blood. The receptors originated from a female donor in good health. Some clones in this sample may be carry-over from other donors' samples.

This clonotype was counted only a few times. The chain uses TRBV27 and TRBJ2-7, with 11 bases identical to TRBD1. CDR1 is MNHEY, CDR2 SMNVEV, per germline (reference sequence). The CDR3 contains 16 residues. With 4 bases clipped from V and 2 bases from J, the junction kept 7 bases outside the gene matches. In nucleotides, the CDR3 is TGTGCCAGCAGTTGGGGACAGGGGGAGGTCACCTACGAGCAGTACTTC. It translates to CASSWGQGEVTYEQYF.

This clonotype appeared many times. The V and J genes are TRBV2 and TRBJ1-2; TRBD1 is a possible D gene (5 bases). With 8 bases removed from V and 0 bases from J, the gap between germline ends came to 13 bases. This CDR3 comprises 14 residues. Germline V gene sequence: CDR1 SNHLY, CDR2 FYNNEI. CDR3 sequence reads: CASGGKYTNYGYTF. Here the CDR3 DNA reads TGTGCCAGCGGGGGGAAGTATACTAACTATGGCTACACCTTC.

This clonotype was detected only a few times. The chain links TRBV4-2 to TRBJ1-1, with D perhaps matching TRBD1 (5 bases). Germline CDR1 LGHNA, CDR2 YNFKEQ. V lost 1 base and J 1 base, leaving 10 bases between the germline ends. The CDR3 has 15 amino acids. The CDR3 bases are TGTGCCAGCAGCCAAGGACAGCCCAGGAACACTGAAGCTTTCTTT. This translates into CASSQGQPRNTEAFF.

This clonotype was recorded a few times. This chain connects TRBV20-1 to TRBJ1-1; possible D gene TRBD1, 6 bases. CDR3 length: 10 residues. CDR1 is DFQATT, CDR2 SNEGSKA, per germline (reference sequence). V shed 2 bases and J shed 8 bases, with 6 bases lying between them. The CDR3 sequence: CSARTGEAFF. DNA for the CDR3: TGCAGTGCTAGAACAGGGGAAGCTTTCTTT.

This clonotype was observed many times. The rearrangement links TRBV6-5 to TRBJ2-5; 7 positions match TRBD2. This CDR3 has 15 residues. The trim removed 0 bases at V and 2 bases at J, leaving 3 bases unmatched. The germline CDR1 and CDR2 sequences are MNHEY and SVGAGI. The CDR3 DNA follows: TGTGCCAGCAGTTACTCGCTAGCGGAACAAGAGACCCAGTACTTC. Translating it yields CASSYSLAEQETQYF.

V gene TRBV24-1 combines with J gene TRBJ2-2, with a tentative D call TRBD1 (5 bases). With 1 base removed from V and 3 bases from J, the gap between germline ends came to 8 bases. CDR3 length equals 15 residues. From germline, CDR1 is KGHDR and CDR2 SFDVKD. This chain's CDR3 is CATSDFGRDTGELFF. CDR3 nucleotide sequence: TGTGCCACCAGTGATTTTGGCAGGGACACCGGGGAGCTGTTTTTT.

Only a few counts were recorded for this clonotype. This chain connects TRBV29-1 to TRBJ2-7, with D unresolved. The CDR3 sequence is 12 residues long. V lost 6 bases and J 9 bases, leaving 18 bases between the germline ends. In germline, CDR1 is SQVTM, CDR2 ANQGSEA. For the CDR3, the DNA is TGCAGCGTCGTATATGGGCCTTCGGGGCAGTACTTC. As protein: CSVVYGPSGQYF.

This clonotype was detected only a few times. The V and J genes are TRBV5-1 and TRBJ1-6; 10 nucleotides align to TRBD1. Germline V lookup: CDR1 SGHRS, CDR2 YFSETQ. The CDR3 covers 16 residues. V trimming: 2 bases; J trimming: 5 bases; junction bases outside the gene matches: 4. CDR3 region: CASSFSGTGDNSPLHF. Written as DNA, the CDR3 is TGCGCCAGCAGCTTCTCCGGGACAGGGGATAATTCACCCCTCCACTTT.

This clonotype was picked up many times. The genes are TRBV3-1 and TRBJ2-1; D is possibly TRBD1 or TRBD2 (5 bases each). CDR1 and CDR2 (germline): LGHDT, YNNKEL (reference sequence). Trimming pared 4 bases from V and 9 bases from J, leaving 19 bases between. The CDR3 covers 15 residues. CDR3 in DNA: TGTGCCAGCAGCCCAGGGACCCAGGAACTGGGTGAGCAGTTCTTC. As protein: CASSPGTQELGEQFF.

This clonotype was seen many times. V usage is TRBV6-1 and J usage is TRBJ1-1; maybe TRBD1 (5 bases). V lost 5 bases and J 3 bases, leaving 13 bases between the germline ends. Germline V gives CDR1 MNHNS, CDR2 SASEGT. The CDR3 loop spans 14 amino acids. The CDR3 here is CASSPSGADTEAFF. In nucleotides, the CDR3 is TGTGCCAGCAGTCCTTCTGGGGCAGACACTGAAGCTTTCTTT.

This clonotype was seen a handful of times. V is TRBV27 and J is TRBJ2-7, with D unclear. The V gene's germline CDR1 is MNHEY and CDR2 SMNVEV (reference sequence). CDR3 length equals 13 residues. Trimming removed 1 base from V and 3 bases from J, with 7 bases in between. The CDR3: CASSLYVGYEQYF. CDR3 bases: TGTGCCAGCAGTTTATATGTTGGCTACGAGCAGTACTTC.

This clonotype was counted many times. The V call is TRBV7-3, the J call TRBJ2-7; the D gene is possibly TRBD2 (6 bases). Looked up from germline, CDR1 is SGHTA and CDR2 is FQGTGA. The CDR3 loop spans 13 amino acids. Trimming stripped 6 bases from V and 9 bases from J, with 18 bases between. CDR3 protein: CASSQSGPQRQYF. CDR3 DNA: TGTGCCAGCAGTCAAAGCGGGCCACAGAGGCAGTACTTC.

V is TRBV7-2 and J is TRBJ1-3, with no clear D. The CDR3 consists of 14 residues. CDR1 SGHTA and CDR2 FQGNSA come from the germline V gene. Trimming cost V 5 bases and J 3 bases, with 11 bases left between them. CDR3 in amino acids: CASSPRTVGNTIYF. CDR3 coding DNA: TGTGCCAGCAGCCCTCGGACGGTTGGAAACACCATATATTTT.

This clonotype has ten or more counts. This sequence joins TRBV6-2 or TRBV6-3 and TRBJ1-5; 8 nucleotides match TRBD1. V gave up 2 bases and J gave up 3 bases; unmatched junction bases: 3. This CDR3 spans 15 amino acids. CDR1 and CDR2 from the germline V gene are MNHEY and SVGEGT. The CDR3: CASSYGQGYNQPQHF. For the CDR3, the DNA is TGTGCCAGCAGTTACGGACAGGGCTACAATCAGCCCCAGCATTTT.

Ten or more counts support this clonotype. The gene calls are TRBV4-3 and TRBJ2-6; 7 bases align to TRBD1. Germline-derived CDR1 and CDR2 are LGHNA and YSLEER. V trimming: 4 bases; J trimming: 2 bases; junction bases outside the gene matches: 5. CDR3 size: 16 residues. The chain's CDR3 is CASSRRTGTGANVLTF. The CDR3 DNA follows: TGCGCCAGCAGCCGGAGGACAGGTACTGGGGCCAACGTCCTGACTTTC.

In its sample, this clonotype was seen many times. V usage is TRBV15 and J usage is TRBJ1-4; D gene ambiguous. CDR1 and CDR2 (germline): LNHNV, YYDKDF (reference sequence). This CDR3 is built from 12 residues. V was pared by 5 bases and J by 5 bases, with 6 bases between. As DNA, the CDR3 is TGTGCCACCAGCTACGGGAATGAAAAACTGTTTTTT. Its protein is CATSYGNEKLFF.

The rearrangement links TRBV5-1 to TRBJ2-2, with TRBD2 matching 13 bases. The CDR3 length is 16 residues. Germline values: CDR1 SGHRS, CDR2 YFSETQ. V dropped 4 bases and J dropped 7; count of bases not matched to a gene: 7. The CDR3 DNA reads as TGCGCCAGCAGCGAGCGGACTAGCGGGAGTGGCGGGGAGCTGTTTTTT. Translating gives CASSERTSGSGGELFF. The whole variable domain, remainder taken from reference TRBV5-1 and TRBJ2-2, is KAGVTQTPRYLIKTRGQQVTLSCSPISGHRSVSWYQQTPGQGLQFLFEYFSETQRNKGNFPGRFSGRQFSNSRSEMNVSTLELGDSALYLCASSERTSGSGGELFFGEGSRLTVL.

CDR3 loop: CASSPDRYEQYF. CDR3 bases: TGTGCCAGCAGCCCAGACCGCTACGAGCAGTACTTC. The chain recombines TRBV7-9 with TRBJ2-7; D not resolved. Germline V gene sequence: CDR1 SEHNR, CDR2 FQNEAQ (reference sequence). V was cut by 5 bases and J by 3 bases, with 8 bases left in between. The CDR3 length is 12 residues.

This chain uses TRBV20-1 with TRBJ1-2, with TRBD1 matching 7 bases. Germline trimming cut 1 base from V and 4 bases from J; bases unmatched to any gene: 9. Germline CDR1 and CDR2: DFQATT and SNEGSKA (reference sequence). The CDR3 runs to 15 residues. For the CDR3, the DNA is TGCAGTGCTAGAGTGGGACAGACACCTGGCTATGGCTACACCTTC. Amino acids: CSARVGQTPGYGYTF.

Ten or more counts support this clonotype. The rearrangement uses TRBV3-1 and TRBJ1-1; D is possibly TRBD1 (5 bases). Trimming shortened V by 2 bases and J by 10 bases, and 11 bases separated the two germline ends. The CDR3 covers 12 residues. Germline V CDR1 and CDR2: LGHDT, YNNKEL (reference sequence). CDR3 nucleotide sequence: TGTGCCAGCAGCCAACCCTCGGGGGGAGCTTTCTTT. It encodes CASSQPSGGAFF.

This clonotype came up a few times. The rearrangement uses TRBV12-3 or TRBV12-4 and TRBJ2-3; TRBD2 aligns across 8 bases. After removal of 0 bases from V and 2 bases from J, the junction contained 10 bases not matched to a gene. The CDR3 runs to 18 residues. CDR3 coding DNA: TGTGCCAGCAGTTTAGCCGGAAAGTCTAGCGGGTTCACAGATACGCAGTATTTT. Its protein is CASSLAGKSSGFTDTQYF.

The V gene is TRBV12-3 or TRBV12-4, the J gene TRBJ1-2; possible D gene TRBD1, 6 bases. V was pared by 5 bases and J by 8 bases, with 12 bases between. The CDR3 consists of 12 residues. The CDR3 coding sequence is TGTGCCAGCAGTACAGGGCTATACGGCTACACCTTC. Translating gives CASSTGLYGYTF.

This clonotype has ten or more counts. V usage is TRBV29-1 and J usage is TRBJ2-5; perhaps D is TRBD1 or TRBD2 (7 bases each). Germline V lookup: CDR1 SQVTM, CDR2 ANQGSEA. V dropped 6 bases and J dropped 2 bases, with 16 bases sitting between them. This CDR3 comprises 14 residues. CDR3 nucleotides: TGCAGCGTGGGGGGGACAGCGGGACAAGAGACCCAGTACTTC. Amino acid sequence: CSVGGTAGQETQYF.